A single sample gave rise to the 23 T cell receptor beta chains below, sequenced in a study of blood T cell repertoires in COVID-19. Profiled with immunoSEQ multiplex PCR; TCRdb holds only in-frame clones, not every one. The sample lists 350,000 or so clones; just over 85% were seen once. Sequencing was carried out using PBMCs or T cells enriched from blood (not recorded which). Every receptor here comes from a woman between 35 and 50 years old with acute COVID-19.

The chain uses TRBV11-3 and TRBJ2-3, with D possibly matching TRBD2 (5 bases). V lost 1 base and J lost 3, with 8 bases in between. Germline CDR1 SGHNT, CDR2 YENEEA. The CDR3 is 14 residues long. CDR3 bases: TGTGCCAGCAGCTTAGGGGAGAAGACAGATACGCAGTATTTT. It codes for CASSLGEKTDTQYF.

V usage is TRBV28 and J usage is TRBJ1-2, with D tentatively TRBD1 (5 bases). V was shortened by 2 bases and J by 7 bases, with 8 bases between the two germline ends. The V gene's germline CDR1 is MDHEN and CDR2 SYDVKM. This CDR3 is built from 12 residues. CDR3 sequence (DNA): TGTGCCAGCAGTTTAAGCGGGGGTGGCTACACCTTC. As protein: CASSLSGGGYTF.

The genes are TRBV19 and TRBJ1-2; the match to TRBD1 covers 7 bases. The CDR3 runs to 14 residues. Per germline, CDR1 LNHDA and CDR2 SQIVND (reference sequence). V trimming: 7 bases; J trimming: 5 bases; junction bases outside the gene matches: 10. This CDR3 reads CASIQTGTAYGYTF. In nucleotides, the CDR3 is TGTGCCAGTATCCAAACCGGGACAGCTTATGGCTACACCTTC. The whole variable domain, remainder taken from reference TRBV19 and TRBJ1-2, is DGGITQSPKYLFRKEGQNVTLSCEQNLNHDAMYWYRQDPGQGLRLIYYSQIVNDFQKGDIAEGYSVSREKKESFPLTVTSAQKNPTAFYLCASIQTGTAYGYTFGSGTRLTVV.

This chain links TRBV6-5 with TRBJ2-2; D possibly corresponds to TRBD2 (6 bases). The length of the CDR3 is 15 residues. Per the germline V gene, CDR1 is MNHEY and CDR2 is SVGAGI. The germline V and J ends were trimmed by 6 bases and 4 bases, with 15 bases remaining between them. For the CDR3, the DNA is TGTGCCAGCAGAACGGGGGTTGCCTCCACCGGGGAGCTGTTTTTT. Encoded protein: CASRTGVASTGELFF.

The rearrangement links TRBV19 to TRBJ2-1, with 11 bases fitting TRBD2. There are 15 residues in the CDR3. The V and J ends lost 6 bases and 6 bases, in that order; junction bases with no gene match: 7. Germline CDR1 LNHDA, CDR2 SQIVND (reference sequence). The CDR3 reads CASSISGRAFNEQFF. CDR3 DNA: TGTGCCAGTAGCATTAGCGGGAGGGCCTTCAATGAGCAGTTCTTC.

To note about this clone: Other DNA variants within this sample encode the same CDR3. The chain is built from TRBV28 and TRBJ2-7; D is ambiguous. This CDR3 contains 11 residues. V was pared by 1 base and J by 7 bases, with 5 bases between. The germline V gene encodes CDR1 MDHEN and CDR2 SYDVKM. Written as DNA, the CDR3 is TGTGCCAGCAGTTTATACTCGGAGCAGTACTTC. This codes for CASSLYSEQYF. Full variable domain (rest looked up from reference TRBV28 and TRBJ2-7): DVKVTQSSRYLVKRTGEKVFLECVQDMDHENMFWYRQDPGLGLRLIYFSYDVKMKEKGDIPEGYSVSREKKERFSLILESASTNQTSMYLCASSLYSEQYFGPGTRLTVT.

This sequence joins TRBV7-2 and TRBJ2-7; 8 bases are a match to TRBD1. Germline V gene lookup returns CDR1 SGHTA and CDR2 FQGNSA. The CDR3 totals 14 residues. Losses at the gene ends were 6 bases for V and 0 bases for J; bases not matched to a gene: 4. CDR3 in DNA: TGTGCCAGCAGGACGACAGGGGCCTCCTACGAGCAGTACTTC. This encodes CASRTTGASYEQYF. The full variable domain, with the rest looked up from reference TRBV7-2 and TRBJ2-7, is GAGVSQSPSNKVTEKGKDVELRCDPISGHTALYWYRQSLGQGLEFLIYFQGNSAPDKSGLPSDRFSAERTGGSVSTLTIQRTQQEDSAVYLCASRTTGASYEQYFGPGTRLTVT.

The V call is TRBV7-6, the J call TRBJ1-1; 7 nucleotides line up with TRBD1. Trimming took 4 bases from V and 1 from J; bases not matched to a gene: 6. Germline CDR1 is SGHVS and CDR2 is FNYEAQ. This CDR3 comprises 15 residues. CDR3 coding DNA: TGTGCCAGCAGCTATGGACAGGATTGGAACACTGAAGCTTTCTTT. It specifies CASSYGQDWNTEAFF.

The chain joins TRBV19 to TRBJ1-6, with D tentatively TRBD1 (6 bases). Germline-derived CDR1 and CDR2 are LNHDA and SQIVND (reference sequence). The CDR3 extends over 15 amino acids. The V end lost 4 bases, the J end lost 7 bases, and 14 bases lay between the germline ends. The DNA of the CDR3 is TGTGCCAGTAGTAGCGACAGTGGGGGCAATTCACCCCTCCACTTT. Protein sequence: CASSSDSGGNSPLHF.

This chain links TRBV28 with TRBJ2-2; TRBD2 aligns across 7 bases. CDR3 length: 17 amino acids. Germline assignment: CDR1 MDHEN and CDR2 SYDVKM. V shed 2 bases and J 1 base; nucleotides not matched to a gene: 7. DNA for the CDR3: TGTGCCAGCAGTTTACAGACTAGCCAAAAGAACACCGGGGAGCTGTTTTTT. Translated, it gives CASSLQTSQKNTGELFF. The full variable domain, its missing parts supplied by reference TRBV28 and TRBJ2-2, is DVKVTQSSRYLVKRTGEKVFLECVQDMDHENMFWYRQDPGLGLRLIYFSYDVKMKEKGDIPEGYSVSREKKERFSLILESASTNQTSMYLCASSLQTSQKNTGELFFGEGSRLTVL.

The V and J genes are TRBV5-1 and TRBJ1-3; the D is unclear. Germline values: CDR1 SGHRS, CDR2 YFSETQ. Between the trimmed V and J ends, which lost 0 bases and 4 bases, there was a span of 14 bases. The CDR3 is 16 residues long. The CDR3 DNA reads TGCGCCAGCAGCTTGGAAGCTCCTGAGGGCGGAAACACCATATATTTT. Encoded protein: CASSLEAPEGGNTIYF.

The gene calls are TRBV7-9 and TRBJ2-7; 9 nucleotides agree with TRBD2. This CDR3 has 15 residues. V lost 4 bases, J lost 5 bases, and 9 bases stayed unmatched. In germline, CDR1 is SEHNR, CDR2 FQNEAQ (reference sequence). CDR3 amino acids: CASSSIAGAGHEQYF. CDR3 DNA sequence: TGTGCCAGCAGCTCTATAGCGGGGGCGGGTCACGAGCAGTACTTC.

The V gene is TRBV4-1, the J gene TRBJ2-7; the D gene is possibly TRBD1 (5 bases). The CDR3 has 16 amino acids. Germline CDR1 is MGHRA and CDR2 is YSYEKL. V lost 4 bases, J lost 5 bases, and 21 bases lay in between. CDR3 protein: CASSPLRAGSPHEQYF. The CDR3 DNA reads TGCGCCAGCAGCCCCCTAAGGGCAGGGTCCCCCCACGAGCAGTACTTC.

The chain is built from TRBV19 and TRBJ1-1; tentatively, D is TRBD1 (6 bases). The CDR3 is made up of 14 amino acids. Looked up from germline, CDR1 is LNHDA and CDR2 is SQIVND (reference sequence). Trimming stripped 3 bases from V and 1 base from J, with 9 bases between. Written as DNA, the CDR3 is TGTGCCAGTAGTATTGACAGGCCGAACACTGAAGCTTTCTTT. This translates into CASSIDRPNTEAFF. Combining the CDR3 with reference TRBV19 and TRBJ1-1 gives the whole variable domain DGGITQSPKYLFRKEGQNVTLSCEQNLNHDAMYWYRQDPGQGLRLIYYSQIVNDFQKGDIAEGYSVSREKKESFPLTVTSAQKNPTAFYLCASSIDRPNTEAFFGQGTRLTVV.

As to this clone: This may come from a read error, since a much larger clone is one base off. The sample contains more than one DNA sequence encoding this CDR3. The chain couples TRBV5-4 to TRBJ2-2; a weak D match, TRBD2 (5 bases). CDR3 length: 14 amino acids. In germline, CDR1 is SGHNT, CDR2 YYREEE (reference sequence). CDR3 sequence reads: CASSLENGAGELFF. CDR3 DNA sequence: TGCGCCAGCAGCTTGGAAAACGGGGCCGGGGAGCTGTTTTTT.

The chain is built from TRBV7-9 and TRBJ1-1, with D uncertain. The V gene lost 4 bases and the J gene lost 0 bases, with 9 bases spanning the gap. CDR1 and CDR2 from the germline V gene are SEHNR and FQNEAQ (reference sequence). This CDR3 is 14 amino acids long. The CDR3 sequence: CASSSSGVNTEAFF. In DNA form, the CDR3 reads TGTGCCAGCAGCTCGTCGGGAGTGAACACTGAAGCTTTCTTT. The full variable domain, completed using reference TRBV7-9 and TRBJ1-1, is DTGVSQNPRHKITKRGQNVTFRCDPISEHNRLYWYRQTLGQGPEFLTYFQNEAQLEKSRLLSDRFSAERPKGSFSTLEIQRTEQGDSAMYLCASSSSGVNTEAFFGQGTRLTVV.

Written as DNA, the CDR3 is TGTGCCAGCTCAACCCGGGACAGGGATGGAGGGGCCAACGTCCTGACTTTC. It yields the protein CASSTRDRDGGANVLTF. The V gene is TRBV18, the J gene TRBJ2-6; 9 bases are shared with TRBD1. J lost 4 bases, V lost 5 bases, and 9 bases had no gene match. The CDR3 spans 17 residues. The germline gives CDR1 KGHSH, CDR2 LQKENI.

This chain uses TRBV5-5 with TRBJ2-3; TRBD1 is a possible D gene (6 bases). Trimming removed 5 bases from V and 2 bases from J, with 18 bases in between. CDR3 length: 16 amino acids. Germline lookup yields CDR1 SGHKS and CDR2 YYEKEE (reference sequence). The CDR3 spells CASSSQGRGITDTQYF. CDR3 DNA: TGTGCCAGCAGTTCTCAGGGGCGTGGGATCACAGATACGCAGTATTTT.

Here the CDR3 DNA reads TGTGCCAGCAGTTACCGAGGACTAGGGACTAGCACAGATACGCAGTATTTT. The encoded protein is CASSYRGLGTSTDTQYF. V gene TRBV6-2 or TRBV6-3 combines with J gene TRBJ2-3; 7 nucleotides match TRBD2. V lost 2 bases and J lost 0; bases outside the gene matches: 8. The CDR3 has 17 amino acids. CDR1 is MNHEY and CDR2 is SVGEGT in the germline V gene.

The table lists this clone with a few counts. The genes are TRBV7-2 and TRBJ2-3; TRBD1 might be the D (5 bases). Trimming cost V 1 base and J 1 base, with 12 bases left between them. CDR1 and CDR2 from the germline V gene are SGHTA and FQGNSA. This CDR3 contains 16 residues. The CDR3 is CASSLELQTGTDTQYF. In nucleotides, the CDR3 is TGTGCCAGCAGCTTAGAACTCCAGACAGGCACAGATACGCAGTATTTT.

This clone has more than one count but fewer than ten. This chain uses TRBV18 with TRBJ1-3; 10 nucleotides line up with TRBD1. V shed 3 bases and J 0 bases; nucleotides not matched to a gene: 8. The CDR3 totals 18 residues. CDR1 and CDR2 (germline): KGHSH, LQKENI. The CDR3 is CASSPGTGVLFSGNTIYF. CDR3 sequence (DNA): TGTGCCAGCTCACCCGGGACAGGGGTCCTATTCTCTGGAAACACCATATATTTT.

The V and J genes are TRBV3-1 (or the pseudogene TRBV3-2) and TRBJ2-7; D call uncertain. The CDR3 covers 12 residues. Germline CDR1 LGHDT, CDR2 YNNKEL (reference sequence). Trimming shortened V by 1 base and J by 3 bases, and 4 bases separated the two germline ends. The CDR3 nucleotides are TGTGCCAGCAGCCAAGTTCTCTACGAGCAGTACTTC. It specifies CASSQVLYEQYF.

On this clone itself: One end of the junction does not line up with germline, which may come from a read error. V usage is TRBV18 and J usage is TRBJ2-7; tentative D call: TRBD1 (6 bases). The CDR3 is 13 amino acids. The germline CDR1 and CDR2 sequences are KGHSH and LQKENI. CDR3 residues: CASSPGQPNREHF. The CDR3 DNA is TGTGCCAGCTCCCCCGGGCAGCCGAACAGGGAACACTTC.